This is a list of T cell receptor beta chains from one sample in a study of cytomegalovirus exposure and HLA in healthy donors. Clones were read by immunoSEQ multiplex PCR, and TCRdb kept only the in-frame ones, dropping some. The repertoire consists of 150,000 to 200,000 clones, with around 77% occurring once and the leading ten covering approximately 1.8%. Source material: PBMCs. The receptors here all came from a woman in her twenties or thirties in good health and CMV-seronegative. Both conserved end residues are trimmed from each CDR3. D genes are given only for firm matches.

cdr3_length j_call d_call v_call cdr3_aa
11 TRBJ1-5 - TRBV18 ASSPESDQPQH
13 TRBJ2-3 TRBD1 TRBV7-6 ASSANRGITDTQY
10 TRBJ2-1 - TRBV30 AWSVAPGGQF
13 TRBJ2-1 - TRBV11-2 ASSRTGNSYNEQF
11 TRBJ2-5 - TRBV19 ASSSQDGETQY
15 TRBJ1-4 - TRBV28 ASSPGGLRATNEKLF
13 TRBJ2-7 TRBD1 TRBV7-2 ASSLVEGASYEQY
12 TRBJ2-7 - TRBV5-3 ARRGHCYPYEQY
12 TRBJ1-1 TRBD1 TRBV30 AWNGDRGRTEAF
13 TRBJ1-1 TRBD1 TRBV27 ASSLGTGRGTEAF
10 TRBJ2-7 TRBD1 TRBV11-3 ASSLRQGEQY
13 TRBJ2-7 TRBD2 TRBV19 ASSTRGGDSYEQY
12 TRBJ2-1 - TRBV5-1 ASSLQTVDNEQF
12 TRBJ2-3 - TRBV19 ASSRSFRTDTQY
13 - TRBD1 TRBV5-6 ASSWDGTAFYEQY
12 TRBJ1-2 - TRBV7-9 ASSLAVGSNGYP
14 TRBJ2-2 - TRBV5-1 ASSPPARGAAGELF
13 TRBJ2-7 - TRBV9 ASSPLEATPHEQY
12 TRBJ2-1 - TRBV18 ASSPPGRGGEQF
13 TRBJ2-3 - TRBV7-9 ASSLGGERADTQY
13 TRBJ1-2 - TRBV21-1 ASSKALISPGGYT
12 TRBJ2-2 - TRBV7-9 ASSLLQGTGELF
14 TRBJ2-5 TRBD2 TRBV19 ASSIRLAGGPETQY
14 TRBJ2-1 TRBD1 TRBV18 ASSPEWGQGNNEQF
13 TRBJ2-3 TRBD2 TRBV7-7 ASSPTSGRTDTQY
12 TRBJ2-5 TRBD1 TRBV9 ASSDRDRGETQY
11 TRBJ1-2 - TRBV29-1 SVGNRQTSGYT
16 TRBJ2-6 TRBD1 TRBV9 ASSPRQGFFSGANVLT
13 TRBJ1-5 TRBD1 TRBV30 AWSVLGQGSQPQH